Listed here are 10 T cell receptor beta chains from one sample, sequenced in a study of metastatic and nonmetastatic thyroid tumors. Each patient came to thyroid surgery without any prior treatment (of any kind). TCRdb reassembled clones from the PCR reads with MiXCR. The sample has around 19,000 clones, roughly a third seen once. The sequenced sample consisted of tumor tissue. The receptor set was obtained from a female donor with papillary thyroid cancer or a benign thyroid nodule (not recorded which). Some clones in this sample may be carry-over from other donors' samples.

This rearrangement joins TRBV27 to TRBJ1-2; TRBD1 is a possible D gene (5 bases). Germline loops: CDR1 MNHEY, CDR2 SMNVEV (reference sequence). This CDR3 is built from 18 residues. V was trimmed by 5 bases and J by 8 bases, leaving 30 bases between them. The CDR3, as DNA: TGTGCCAGCAGTCAAGGGGTCCCGTCCACCTGGAGGGGATGGGGCTACACCTTC. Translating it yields CASSQGVPSTWRGWGYTF.

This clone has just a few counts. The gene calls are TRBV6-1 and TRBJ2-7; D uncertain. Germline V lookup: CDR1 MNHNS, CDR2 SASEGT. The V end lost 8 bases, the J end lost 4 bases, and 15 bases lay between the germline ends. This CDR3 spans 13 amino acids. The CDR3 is CASGLSLGYEQYF. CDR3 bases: TGTGCCAGCGGTTTGAGCCTCGGTTACGAGCAGTACTTC.

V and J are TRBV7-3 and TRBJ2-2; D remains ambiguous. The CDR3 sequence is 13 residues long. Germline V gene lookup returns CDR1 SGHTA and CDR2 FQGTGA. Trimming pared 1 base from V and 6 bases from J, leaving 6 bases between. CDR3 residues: CASSLIGPGELFF. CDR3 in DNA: TGTGCCAGCAGCTTAATAGGGCCCGGGGAGCTGTTTTTT.

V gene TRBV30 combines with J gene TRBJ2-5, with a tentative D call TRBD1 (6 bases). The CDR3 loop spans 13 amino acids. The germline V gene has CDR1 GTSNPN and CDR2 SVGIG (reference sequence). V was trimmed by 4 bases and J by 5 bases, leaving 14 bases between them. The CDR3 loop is CAWKAGAVETQYF. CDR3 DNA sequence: TGTGCCTGGAAGGCAGGGGCTGTGGAGACCCAGTACTTC.

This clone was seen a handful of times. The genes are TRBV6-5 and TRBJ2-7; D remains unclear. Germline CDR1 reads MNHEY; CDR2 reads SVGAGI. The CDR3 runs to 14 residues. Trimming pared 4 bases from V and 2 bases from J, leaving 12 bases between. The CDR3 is CASSLGGDTYEQYF. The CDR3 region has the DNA TGTGCCAGCAGTTTAGGTGGCGACACCTACGAGCAGTACTTC.

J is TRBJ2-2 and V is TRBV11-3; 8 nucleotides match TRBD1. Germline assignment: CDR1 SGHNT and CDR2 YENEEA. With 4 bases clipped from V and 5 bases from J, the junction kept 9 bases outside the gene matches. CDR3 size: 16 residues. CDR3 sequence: CASSWTGPRGTGELFF. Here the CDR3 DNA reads TGTGCCAGCAGCTGGACAGGGCCACGAGGGACCGGGGAGCTGTTTTTT.

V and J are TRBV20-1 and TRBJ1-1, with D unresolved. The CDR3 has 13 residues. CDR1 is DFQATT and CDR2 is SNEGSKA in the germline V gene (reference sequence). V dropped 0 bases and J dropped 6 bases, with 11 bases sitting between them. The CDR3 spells CSAREGGSAEAFF. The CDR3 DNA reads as TGCAGTGCTAGAGAGGGTGGGTCGGCTGAAGCTTTCTTT.

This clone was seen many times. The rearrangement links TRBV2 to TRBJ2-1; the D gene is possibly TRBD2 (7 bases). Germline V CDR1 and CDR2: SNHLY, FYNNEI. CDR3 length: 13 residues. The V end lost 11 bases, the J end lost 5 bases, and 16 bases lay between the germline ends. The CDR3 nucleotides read TGTGCCGGGGAGGGGGGAGTAGACAATGAGCAGTTCTTC. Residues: CAGEGGVDNEQFF. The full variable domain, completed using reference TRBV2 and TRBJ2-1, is EPEVTQTPSHQVTQMGQEVILRCVPISNHLYFYWYRQILGQKVEFLVSFYNNEISEKSEIFDDQFSVERPDGSNFTLKIRSTKLEDSAMYFCAGEGGVDNEQFFGPGTRLTVL.

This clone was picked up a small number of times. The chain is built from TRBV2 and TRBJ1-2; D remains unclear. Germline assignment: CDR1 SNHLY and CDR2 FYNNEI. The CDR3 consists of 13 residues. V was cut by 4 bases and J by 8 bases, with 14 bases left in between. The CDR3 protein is CASSGGTLAGYTF. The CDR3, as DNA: TGTGCCAGCAGTGGTGGCACCTTAGCGGGCTACACCTTC.

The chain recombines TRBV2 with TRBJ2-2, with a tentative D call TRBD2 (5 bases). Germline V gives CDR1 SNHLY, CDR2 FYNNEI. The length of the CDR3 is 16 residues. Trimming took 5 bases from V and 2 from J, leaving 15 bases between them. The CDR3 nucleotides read TGTGCCAGCAGTCCACAGAGGGCTAGCAACACCGGGGAGCTGTTTTTT. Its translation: CASSPQRASNTGELFF. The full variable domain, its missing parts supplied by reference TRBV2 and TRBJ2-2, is EPEVTQTPSHQVTQMGQEVILRCVPISNHLYFYWYRQILGQKVEFLVSFYNNEISEKSEIFDDQFSVERPDGSNFTLKIRSTKLEDSAMYFCASSPQRASNTGELFFGEGSRLTVL.